The T cell receptor (beta chain) described here comes from a study of T cells in women clearing cervical HPV infection. Study-wide background: Control women cleared a single incident HPV16 infection within 12 months. Whole-study findings and limits: Each sample's T-cell count was unknown, possibly confounding richness.

Trimming took 0 bases from V and 4 from J; bases not matched to a gene: 8. The CDR3 extends over 17 amino acids. Per germline, CDR1 SGDLS and CDR2 YYNGEE. TCRdb keeps only in-frame clones here, not all; method: immunoSEQ multiplex PCR. The sample has some 40,000 clones. A note on this clone: Its antigen is unknown. The sequenced fragment ends 3 residues before the CDR3 boundary, so the rest is inferred from the germline J gene.

This rearrangement joins TRBV9 to TRBJ2-2, with 8 bases identical to TRBD1. This receptor was identified in a woman aged 18-69 years with a cervical HPV16 infection that either progressed to CIN3+ or cleared (not recorded which). Sequenced: blood buffy coat. The part of the CDR3 DNA that was read is TGTGCCAGCAGCGTAGCTACTGGGACAGGCGTCACCGGGGAG. It codes for CASSVATGTGVTGE. The CDR3 in its entirety is CASSVATGTGVTGELFF.